This TCR beta chain stems from a study of blood T cells in healthy people across ages. Study-level information: Capturing about one barcoded beta molecule per two T cells was achieved by template switching.

Regarding this clonotype: Its antigen remains unidentified.

Study-wide results and limits: Higher diversity, along with more naive CD4+ cells, distinguished long-lived donors from aged donors.

Next came a second PCR, run for roughly 7 to 12 cycles, which used a sample-barcoded 5' primer along with a J-beta primer mix. Each cDNA molecule received a tag from a template-switch adaptor that had 12 random nucleotides. MiXCR was run by TCRdb on the 5' RACE reads, yielding one entry per CDR3 protein. The sample lists fewer than 1,000,000 distinct CDR3 sequences, about 47% occurring once. Specimen: blood. The receptor was derived from a man older than 75 in good health.

The CDR3 protein is CSARGGYNQPQHF. The CDR3 DNA reads TGCAGTGCTAGGGGGGGTTACAATCAGCCCCAGCATTTT. This chain connects TRBV20-1 to TRBJ1-5; maybe TRBD1 (5 bases). The CDR3 loop spans 13 amino acids. The germline V gene encodes CDR1 DFQATT and CDR2 SNEGSKA (reference sequence). Trimming removed 3 bases from V and 3 bases from J, with 9 bases in between.